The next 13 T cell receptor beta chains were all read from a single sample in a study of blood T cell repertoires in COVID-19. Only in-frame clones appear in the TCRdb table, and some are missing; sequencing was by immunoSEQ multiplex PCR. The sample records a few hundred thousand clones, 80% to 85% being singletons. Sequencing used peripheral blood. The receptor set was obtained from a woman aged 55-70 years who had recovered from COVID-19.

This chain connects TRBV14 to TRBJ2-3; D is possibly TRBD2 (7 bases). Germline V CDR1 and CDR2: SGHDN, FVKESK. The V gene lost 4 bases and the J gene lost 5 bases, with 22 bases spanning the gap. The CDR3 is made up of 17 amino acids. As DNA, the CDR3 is TGTGCCAGCAGCCCCGTGGGGGGGGGCCCTCCTGGAGATACGCAGTATTTT. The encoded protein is CASSPVGGGPPGDTQYF.

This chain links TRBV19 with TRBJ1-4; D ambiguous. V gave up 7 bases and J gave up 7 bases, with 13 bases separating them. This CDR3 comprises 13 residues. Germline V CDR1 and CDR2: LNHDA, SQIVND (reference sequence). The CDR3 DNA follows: TGTGCCAGTACTCTAAAGAACAGTGAAAAACTGTTTTTT. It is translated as CASTLKNSEKLFF.

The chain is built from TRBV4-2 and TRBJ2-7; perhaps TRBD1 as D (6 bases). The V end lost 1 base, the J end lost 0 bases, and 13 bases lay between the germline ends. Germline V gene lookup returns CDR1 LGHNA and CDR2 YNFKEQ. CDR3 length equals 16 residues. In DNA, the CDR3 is TGTGCCAGCAGCCAAGCTAAAGGGGGTGCCTCCTACGAGCAGTACTTC. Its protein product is CASSQAKGGASYEQYF.

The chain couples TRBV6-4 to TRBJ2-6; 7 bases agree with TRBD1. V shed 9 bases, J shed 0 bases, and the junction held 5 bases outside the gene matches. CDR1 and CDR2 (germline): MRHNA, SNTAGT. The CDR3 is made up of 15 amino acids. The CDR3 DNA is TGTGCCAGAAAAGACAGGGTCTCTGGGGCCAACGTCCTGACTTTC. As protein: CARKDRVSGANVLTF.

The CDR3 loop reads CASTESVVETQYF. In DNA form, the CDR3 reads TGTGCCAGCACCGAATCGGTTGTTGAGACCCAGTACTTC. The J gene is TRBJ2-5, the V gene TRBV7-9; D gene uncertain. Between the trimmed V and J ends, which lost 7 bases and 5 bases, there was a span of 14 bases. Per germline, CDR1 SEHNR and CDR2 FQNEAQ (reference sequence). This CDR3 comprises 13 residues.

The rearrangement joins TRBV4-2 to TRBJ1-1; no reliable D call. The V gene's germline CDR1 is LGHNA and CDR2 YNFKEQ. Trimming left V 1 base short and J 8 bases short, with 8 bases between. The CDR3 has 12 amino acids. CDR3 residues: CASSQGAVEAFF. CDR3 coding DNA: TGTGCCAGCAGCCAAGGGGCAGTGGAAGCTTTCTTT.

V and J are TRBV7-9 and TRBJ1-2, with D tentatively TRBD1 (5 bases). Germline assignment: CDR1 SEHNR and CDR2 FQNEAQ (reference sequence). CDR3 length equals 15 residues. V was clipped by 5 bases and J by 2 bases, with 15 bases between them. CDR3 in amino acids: CASSQSRVSNYGYTF. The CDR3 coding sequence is TGTGCCAGCAGCCAAAGCAGGGTGTCCAACTATGGCTACACCTTC.

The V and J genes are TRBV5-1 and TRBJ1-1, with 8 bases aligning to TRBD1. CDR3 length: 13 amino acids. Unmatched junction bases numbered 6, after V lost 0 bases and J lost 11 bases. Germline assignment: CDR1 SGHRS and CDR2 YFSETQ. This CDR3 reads CASSLEVDRAAFF. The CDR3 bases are TGCGCCAGCAGCTTGGAGGTGGACAGGGCGGCTTTCTTT.

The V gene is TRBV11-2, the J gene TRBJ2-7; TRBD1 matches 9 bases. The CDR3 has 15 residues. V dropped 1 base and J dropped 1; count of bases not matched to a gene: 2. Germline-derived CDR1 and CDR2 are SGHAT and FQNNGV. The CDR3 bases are TGTGCCAGCAGCTTAGCCGGGACAGGGTCCTACGAGCAGTACTTC. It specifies CASSLAGTGSYEQYF.

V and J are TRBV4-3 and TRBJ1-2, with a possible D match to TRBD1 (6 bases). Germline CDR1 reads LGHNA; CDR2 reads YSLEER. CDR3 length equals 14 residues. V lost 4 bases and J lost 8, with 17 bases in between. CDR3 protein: CASSLNYRVDGYTF. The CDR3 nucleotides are TGCGCCAGCAGCCTGAATTACAGGGTAGACGGCTACACCTTC.

CDR3 residues: CASSSGIGEQFF. For the CDR3, the DNA is TGTGCCAGCAGCTCAGGCATAGGTGAGCAGTTCTTC. V and J are TRBV7-3 and TRBJ2-1; D is unresolved. The CDR3 is 12 residues long. Trimming left V 4 bases short and J 9 bases short, with 10 bases between. Germline V gene lookup returns CDR1 SGHTA and CDR2 FQGTGA.

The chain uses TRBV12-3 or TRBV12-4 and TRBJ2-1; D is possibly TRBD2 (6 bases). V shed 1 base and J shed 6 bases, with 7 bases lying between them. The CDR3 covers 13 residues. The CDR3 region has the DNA TGTGCCAGCAGTTTAGGGAGGGTCAATGAGCAGTTCTTC. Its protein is CASSLGRVNEQFF.

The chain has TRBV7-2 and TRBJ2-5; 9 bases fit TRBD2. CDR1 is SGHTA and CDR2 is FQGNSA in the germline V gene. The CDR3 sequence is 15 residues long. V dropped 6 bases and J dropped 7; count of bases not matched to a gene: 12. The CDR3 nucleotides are TGTGCCAGCAGTCGCGCTCTAGCGGGGACTGGGACCCAGTACTTC. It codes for CASSRALAGTGTQYF.